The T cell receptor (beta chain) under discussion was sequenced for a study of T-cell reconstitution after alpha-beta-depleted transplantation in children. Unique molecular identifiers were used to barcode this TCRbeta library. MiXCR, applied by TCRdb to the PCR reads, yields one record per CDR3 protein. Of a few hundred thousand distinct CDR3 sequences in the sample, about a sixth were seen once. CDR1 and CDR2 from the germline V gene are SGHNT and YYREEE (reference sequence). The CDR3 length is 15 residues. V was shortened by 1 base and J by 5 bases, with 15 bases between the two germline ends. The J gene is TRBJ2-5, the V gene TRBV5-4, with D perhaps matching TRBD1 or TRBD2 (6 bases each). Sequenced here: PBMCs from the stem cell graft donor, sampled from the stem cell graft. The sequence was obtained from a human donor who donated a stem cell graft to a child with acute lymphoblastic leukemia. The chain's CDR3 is CASSLRQVGGETQYF. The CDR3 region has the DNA TGTGCCAGCAGCTTGCGACAGGTCGGAGGGGAGACCCAGTACTTC.